These 26 T cell receptor beta chains were all obtained from the same sample, sequenced in a study of cytomegalovirus exposure and HLA in healthy donors. The PCR employed 60 Vbeta primers together with 13 Jbeta primers. Method: immunoSEQ multiplex PCR; TCRdb's copy keeps in-frame clones and lacks some. The top ten hold more than 1.5% of the sample, which has 250,000 to 300,000 clones, roughly 81% seen once. Sequencing used PBMCs. All receptors come from a middle-aged woman in good health and CMV-seropositive.

In its sample, this clone was seen a few times. The chain couples TRBV10-2 to TRBJ2-3, with 8 positions matching TRBD2. Germline CDR1 reads WSHSY; CDR2 reads SAAADI. The ends lost 8 bases at V and 4 bases at J; junction bases unmatched: 11. CDR3 length: 15 amino acids. The CDR3 loop reads CASLRGGTRADTQYF. CDR3 nucleotides: TGCGCCAGCCTCCGGGGGGGGACCAGGGCAGATACGCAGTATTTT.

V usage is TRBV29-1 and J usage is TRBJ1-1, with unresolved D. This CDR3 contains 12 residues. V lost 6 bases and J 11 bases, leaving 19 bases between the germline ends. Germline CDR1 SQVTM, CDR2 ANQGSEA. The CDR3 nucleotides read TGCAGCGTAGAATATAGCGGGGATAGGGCTTTCTTT. Translation: CSVEYSGDRAFF.

The V gene is TRBV28, the J gene TRBJ1-3; the match to TRBD1 covers 7 bases. The CDR3 loop spans 17 amino acids. Germline V CDR1 and CDR2: MDHEN, SYDVKM. The trim removed 5 bases at V and 3 bases at J, leaving 13 bases unmatched. The CDR3 sequence is CASSPLSRDSVGNTIYF. In DNA, the CDR3 is TGTGCCAGCAGTCCCCTATCTAGGGACAGCGTTGGAAACACCATATATTTT.

The chain couples TRBV6-5 to TRBJ1-2, with 7 bases that match TRBD1. V lost 5 bases and J lost 7; bases outside the gene matches: 10. The CDR3 consists of 14 residues. Per the germline V gene, CDR1 is MNHEY and CDR2 is SVGAGI. This CDR3 is CASSDDRARGGYTF. The CDR3 DNA sequence: TGTGCCAGCAGTGATGACAGGGCAAGAGGTGGCTACACCTTC.

This chain uses TRBV11-3 with TRBJ2-2; 7 nucleotides align to TRBD2. The V gene's germline CDR1 is SGHNT and CDR2 YENEEA. The CDR3 consists of 16 residues. J was trimmed by 3 bases and V by 1 base; bases with no gene match: 5. CDR3 in DNA: TGTGCCAGCAGCTTAGCGGGCGGGAGTGACACCGGGGAGCTGTTTTTT. Translating it yields CASSLAGGSDTGELFF.

V and J are TRBV10-1 and TRBJ2-7; TRBD2 matches 9 bases. V was pared by 4 bases and J by 3 bases, with 10 bases of the junction left unmatched. CDR3 length: 16 amino acids. The V gene's germline CDR1 is WNHNN and CDR2 SYGVQD (reference sequence). DNA of the CDR3: TGCGCCAGCAGTGTGAATGGGCGGGAGGGGAACTACGAGCAGTACTTC. This encodes CASSVNGREGNYEQYF.

The gene calls are TRBV11-2 and TRBJ1-6, with D possibly being TRBD1 (5 bases). Trimming cost V 2 bases and J 10 bases, with 12 bases left between them. The germline V gene encodes CDR1 SGHAT and CDR2 FQNNGV. The CDR3 spans 14 residues. The CDR3 spells CASSLNRRGSPLHF. The CDR3 coding sequence is TGTGCCAGCAGCTTAAACAGAAGGGGCTCACCCCTCCACTTT.

The chain links TRBV29-1 to TRBJ2-1; maybe TRBD1 (5 bases). Per germline, CDR1 SQVTM and CDR2 ANQGSEA. The CDR3 spans 13 residues. V gave up 3 bases and J gave up 3 bases, with 9 bases separating them. The CDR3, as DNA: TGCAGCGTTGATGGTCAGGGCTACAATGAGCAGTTCTTC. It encodes CSVDGQGYNEQFF.

V and J are TRBV28 and TRBJ1-2, with D unresolved. V was pared by 1 base and J by 2 bases, with 20 bases between. The CDR3 extends over 18 amino acids. CDR1 and CDR2 from the germline V gene are MDHEN and SYDVKM. The chain's CDR3 is CASSLLEPWGGPNYGYTF. The CDR3 nucleotides are TGTGCCAGCAGTTTATTGGAGCCTTGGGGAGGGCCAAACTATGGCTACACCTTC.

V is TRBV9 and J is TRBJ1-3, with 8 bases lining up with TRBD1. Germline trimming cut 4 bases from V and 2 bases from J; bases unmatched to any gene: 8. Germline loops: CDR1 SGDLS, CDR2 YYNGEE. The CDR3 has 16 amino acids. For the CDR3, the DNA is TGTGCCAGCAGCCGAGAAACAGGGGGTGCTGGAAACACCATATATTTT. The encoded protein is CASSRETGGAGNTIYF.

This clone was counted between two and nine times. The gene calls are TRBV7-9 and TRBJ2-1; D is unresolved. Trimming removed 2 bases from V and 4 bases from J, with 12 bases in between. Germline CDR1 is SEHNR and CDR2 is FQNEAQ (reference sequence). The CDR3 contains 15 residues. The CDR3 here is CASSLREEPYNEQFF. The CDR3 bases are TGTGCCAGCAGCTTACGCGAGGAGCCTTACAATGAGCAGTTCTTC.

The CDR3 coding sequence is TGTGCCAGCAGCTTAAGTGGTAGCGCCAGTCAGTACTTC. It is translated as CASSLSGSASQYF. This chain links TRBV11-1 with TRBJ2-4, with TRBD2 as a possible D gene (5 bases). The V end lost 2 bases, the J end lost 12 bases, and 14 bases lay between the germline ends. Per germline, CDR1 SGHAT and CDR2 FQDESV (reference sequence). The CDR3 has 13 amino acids.

The chain joins TRBV7-2 to TRBJ2-5; 11 bases are a match to TRBD1. The J call may be faulty, since TRBJ2-7 better matches the DNA end. Germline V gives CDR1 SGHTA, CDR2 FQGNSA. The CDR3 sequence is 14 residues long. The CDR3 region has the DNA TGTGCCAGCACCCCGGGACAGGGGGTGGGCGAGCAGTACTTC. Residues: CASTPGQGVGEQYF.

The chain joins TRBV7-9 to TRBJ1-1, with a tentative D call TRBD1 (5 bases). CDR1 is SEHNR and CDR2 is FQNEAQ in the germline V gene (reference sequence). The CDR3 totals 16 residues. Trimming left V 5 bases short and J 1 base short, with 17 bases between. The CDR3 region has the DNA TGTGCCAGCAGCGTGCTTTTTGGTAGGGGGAACACTGAAGCTTTCTTT. It yields the protein CASSVLFGRGNTEAFF. Looking up the rest from reference TRBV7-9 and TRBJ1-1 gives the full variable domain: DTGVSQNPRHKITKRGQNVTFRCDPISEHNRLYWYRQTLGQGPEFLTYFQNEAQLEKSRLLSDRFSAERPKGSFSTLEIQRTEQGDSAMYLCASSVLFGRGNTEAFFGQGTRLTVV.

The rearrangement links TRBV2 to TRBJ1-5, with D maybe TRBD1 (5 bases). Trimming pared 5 bases from V and 4 bases from J, leaving 18 bases between. Looked up from germline, CDR1 is SNHLY and CDR2 is FYNNEI. This CDR3 spans 16 amino acids. In DNA, the CDR3 is TGTGCCAGCAGTCCCGTGCGTGACGGACAAAATCAGCCCCAGCATTTT. Protein product: CASSPVRDGQNQPQHF.

This chain links TRBV19 with TRBJ2-1, with TRBD2 matching 12 bases. This CDR3 has 14 amino acids. The germline CDR1 and CDR2 sequences are LNHDA and SQIVND (reference sequence). The V segment lost 9 bases and the J segment 7 bases; nucleotides outside the gene matches: 7. CDR3 sequence: CASRLAGGPNEQFF. For the CDR3, the DNA is TGTGCCAGCCGGCTAGCGGGAGGGCCAAATGAGCAGTTCTTC.

The chain couples TRBV6-1 to TRBJ1-4; the D gene is possibly TRBD1 (6 bases). There are 13 residues in the CDR3. The germline gives CDR1 MNHNS, CDR2 SASEGT. Trimming left V 6 bases short and J 8 bases short, with 13 bases between. CDR3 protein: CASRGTQGEKLFF. The CDR3 nucleotides read TGTGCCAGCAGGGGGACCCAGGGGGAAAAACTGTTTTTT.

The chain employs TRBV7-2 and TRBJ2-7; D is perhaps TRBD2 (5 bases). This CDR3 is 14 amino acids long. CDR1 SGHTA and CDR2 FQGNSA come from the germline V gene. Trimming pared 0 bases from V and 2 bases from J, leaving 8 bases between. The CDR3 is CASSLAGSPYEQYF. In nucleotides, the CDR3 is TGTGCCAGCAGCTTAGCGGGGAGCCCCTACGAGCAGTACTTC.

The J gene is TRBJ2-1, the V gene TRBV11-3; a possible D gene is TRBD1 (6 bases). The V gene lost 5 bases and the J gene lost 5 bases, with 16 bases spanning the gap. Per germline, CDR1 SGHNT and CDR2 YENEEA. The CDR3 contains 15 residues. CDR3 amino acids: CASSDGGHQNNEQFF. CDR3 DNA: TGTGCCAGCAGCGATGGGGGCCACCAAAACAATGAGCAGTTCTTC.

This rearrangement joins TRBV6-5 to TRBJ1-5, with D perhaps matching TRBD1 (5 bases). From germline, CDR1 is MNHEY and CDR2 SVGAGI. There are 15 residues in the CDR3. Trimming took off 5 bases at V and 2 bases at J, with 13 bases between the two ends. This CDR3 is CASSLDSLGNQPQHF. CDR3 nucleotides: TGTGCCAGCAGTCTTGACAGCTTGGGCAATCAGCCCCAGCATTTT.

Only one count was recorded for this clone. The chain recombines TRBV28 with TRBJ2-2; D not resolved. The CDR3 totals 12 residues. Per the germline V gene, CDR1 is MDHEN and CDR2 is SYDVKM. V gave up 6 bases and J gave up 5 bases, with 7 bases separating them. DNA for the CDR3: TGTGCCAGCAGAACTTTTACCGGGGAGCTGTTTTTT. Translating it yields CASRTFTGELFF.

This clone was seen a handful of times. V and J are TRBV4-3 and TRBJ2-7, with D possibly matching TRBD1 (5 bases). There are 14 residues in the CDR3. Germline-derived CDR1 and CDR2 are LGHNA and YSLEER. V was pared by 0 bases and J by 4 bases, with 10 bases between. CDR3 amino acids: CASSQEDTGYEQYF. The CDR3, as DNA: TGCGCCAGCAGCCAAGAGGACACCGGGTACGAGCAGTACTTC.

V gene TRBV7-3 combines with J gene TRBJ2-2; 8 bases match TRBD1. The CDR3 is 14 amino acids. Unmatched junction bases numbered 2, after V lost 3 bases and J lost 5 bases. CDR1 SGHTA and CDR2 FQGTGA come from the germline V gene. The DNA for the CDR3 is TGTGCCAGCAGCTTCGACAGGGGAACCGGGGAGCTGTTTTTT. This translates into CASSFDRGTGELFF.

This chain connects TRBV30 to TRBJ1-1; no clear D gene. There are 12 residues in the CDR3. Between the trimmed V and J ends, which lost 4 bases and 5 bases, there was a span of 11 bases. Per germline, CDR1 GTSNPN and CDR2 SVGIG (reference sequence). The CDR3 protein is CAWINERTEAFF. CDR3 sequence (DNA): TGTGCCTGGATAAATGAGCGGACTGAAGCTTTCTTT.

This clone was detected only once. This rearrangement joins TRBV28 to TRBJ2-5, with D possibly being TRBD1 (6 bases). The CDR3 totals 15 residues. The ends were cut back, 2 bases at V and 2 bases at J, with 12 bases in the middle. From germline, CDR1 is MDHEN and CDR2 SYDVKM. CDR3 protein: CASSLLWTAQETQYF. In nucleotides, the CDR3 is TGTGCCAGCAGTTTACTCTGGACAGCACAAGAGACCCAGTACTTC.

V is TRBV7-8 and J is TRBJ2-7; maybe TRBD2 (5 bases). V lost 6 bases, J lost 2 bases, and 11 bases lay in between. The CDR3 consists of 13 residues. The germline V gene has CDR1 SGHVS and CDR2 FQNEAQ. This CDR3 is CASRDDGTYEQYF. The CDR3 nucleotides read TGTGCCAGCAGGGATGACGGGACCTACGAGCAGTACTTC.